A selection of T cell receptor beta chains follows, all from one sample in a study of Graves' ophthalmopathy and Graves' hyperthyroidism. TCRdb reprocessed the multiplex PCR reads with MiXCR, giving one entry per CDR3 protein. The sample has about 640,000 distinct CDR3 sequences; 35% to 50% are singletons. Source material: peripheral blood. The source of these receptors is an adult man with Graves' ophthalmopathy. The conserved cysteine and the conserved F or W are not part of the CDR3 here. Fields, in order: V gene, D gene, J gene, CDR3 protein. D genes are given only for firm matches.

>TRBV30|TRBD1|TRBJ1-5
AWSEQGSSNQPQH
>TRBV15|.|TRBJ1-2
ATSRKELDGYT
>TRBV4-2|.|TRBJ1-5
ASSQDGQPQH
>TRBV9|.|TRBJ1-5
ASSAGLSQPQH
>TRBV7-2|.|TRBJ1-2
ASSLGAGRPNYGYT
>TRBV29-1|TRBD2|TRBJ2-3
SVARLALSTDTQY
>TRBV20-1|TRBD1|TRBJ1-2
SASPDRGIYGYT
>TRBV20-1|.|TRBJ1-1
SATRERGYPEAF
>TRBV10-3|.|TRBJ2-7
AISERGNEQY
>TRBV10-3|.|TRBJ2-5
ASSRSRVETQY
>TRBV10-2|.|TRBJ1-2
ASSEGMDSRSNYGYT
>TRBV5-1|TRBD1|TRBJ2-7
ASSGMTGGNEQY
>TRBV7-8|.|TRBJ1-1
ASSLRAGGNTEAF
>TRBV20-1|TRBD1|TRBJ1-1
SARETTGRSPWRDTEAF
>TRBV7-9|TRBD1|TRBJ2-7
ASSYYRGVFVEQY
>TRBV6-1|.|TRBJ1-1
ASGVEAF
>TRBV5-1|.|TRBJ2-2
ASSLDDRGGRELF
>TRBV7-2|.|TRBJ2-7
ASSQVLSGEQY
>TRBV10-2|.|TRBJ2-5
ASSRAGTQTQY
>TRBV10-3|.|TRBJ2-6
AISEAGAYLRSGANVLT
>TRBV12-3/TRBV12-4|.|TRBJ2-3
ASSLSDTDTQY
>TRBV20-1|.|TRBJ2-7
SAEDRYEQY
>TRBV7-8|.|.
ASSLSSREQF
>TRBV5-1|.|TRBJ2-7
ASSLNNRVRAGTYEQY
>TRBV12-3/TRBV12-4|.|TRBJ2-7
ASTVGQIDEQY
>TRBV5-1|.|TRBJ2-7
ASSLDPGSGEQY
>TRBV29-1|.|TRBJ1-3
SVVIGGGNTIY
>TRBV5-6|.|TRBJ1-2
ASSYRADYGYT
>TRBV29-1|TRBD1|TRBJ2-5
SVEKGQGETQY
>TRBV25-1|.|TRBJ1-4
ASSDLGADHNEKLF
>TRBV13|.|TRBJ2-7
ASSQDSAGGLYEQY
>TRBV3-1|.|TRBJ2-7
ASSQDGFTIYEQY